Listed below are T cell receptor beta chains from one sample, sequenced in a study of T cell responses to AZD1222 COVID-19 vaccine. The table came from immunoSEQ multiplex PCR; TCRdb's copy has only in-frame clones and leaves some out. The sample has about 110,000 clones, under 95% seen once. The input for sequencing was peripheral blood, taken on day 0 of AZD1222 vaccination. Receptors originate from an adult in good health. Each CDR3 is given with its conserved first and last residue. Fields, in order: J gene, V gene, clone size, D gene, CDR3 DNA, CDR3 protein. D genes are given only for firm matches. Not every row has a clone size; where given, it reads once, few, many or a size class.

TRBJ1-5 | TRBV11-3 | - | - | TGTGCCAGCAGCTTATCGATCAATCAGCCCCAGCATTTT | CASSLSINQPQHF
TRBJ1-2 | TRBV10-3 | - | - | TGTGCCATCAGTGAGAACAGCCCTTTAAATAACTATGGCTACACCTTC | CAISENSPLNNYGYTF
TRBJ1-5 | TRBV4-2 | - | - | TGTGCCAGCAGCCAAGGGGTTCGGGGCAATCAGCCCCAGCATTTT | CASSQGVRGNQPQHF
TRBJ2-7 | TRBV7-9 | - | - | TGTGCCAGCAGCCCATCTTCGGTGGGTCCCTACGAGCAGTACTTC | CASSPSSVGPYEQYF
TRBJ2-1 | TRBV24-1 | - | - | TGTGCCACCAGTGATAACCGGAGGGCCAAAAATGAGCAGTTCTTC | CATSDNRRAKNEQFF
TRBJ1-4 | TRBV9 | - | TRBD1 | TGTGCCAGCAGCCCCCACAGGGGGCGGACGGAAAAACTGTTTTTT | CASSPHRGRTEKLFF
TRBJ2-1 | TRBV6-5 | - | - | TGTGCCATGGGGACTTTCAGCTCCTACAATGAGCAGTTCTTC | CAMGTFSSYNEQFF
TRBJ2-2 | TRBV11-2 | - | - | TGTGCCAGCACCCAACTTCAGGAGCCGTTGGCCGGGGAGCTGTTTTTT | CASTQLQEPLAGELFF
TRBJ1-4 | TRBV9 | - | TRBD1 | TGTGCCAGCAGCGCCACAGGGGAAAGGAATGAAAAACTGTTTTTT | CASSATGERNEKLFF
TRBJ1-1 | TRBV29-1 | - | - | TGCAGCGCCCATTACGAGGCGCGGGGCACTGAAGCTTTCTTT | CSAHYEARGTEAFF
TRBJ1-5 | TRBV19 | - | TRBD1 | TGTGCCAGTAGTTCCTCGTCCGGGACAGGGGTTAACCAGCCCCAGCATTTT | CASSSSSGTGVNQPQHF
TRBJ2-7 | TRBV28 | - | TRBD2 | TGTGCCAGCAGTCCAAGGGTTAAACGGACTAGCGGTTCCTACGAGCAGTACTTC | CASSPRVKRTSGSYEQYF
TRBJ1-5 | TRBV3-1/TRBV3-2 | once | TRBD1 | TGTGCCAGTTCAGGGGGACAGGGCAATCAGCCCCAGCATTTT | CASSGGQGNQPQHF
TRBJ2-1 | TRBV5-8 | - | TRBD2 | TGTGCCAGCAGCCACAGACTAGCGGGAGGGTACAATGAGCAGTTCTTC | CASSHRLAGGYNEQFF
TRBJ1-2 | TRBV6-2/TRBV6-3 | - | - | TGTGCCAGCAGCCGGGAAAGGGTTGGTGGCTACACCTTC | CASSRERVGGYTF
TRBJ1-5 | TRBV5-6 | - | - | TGTGCCAGCAGCCGGGGGGGAAATCAGCCCCAGCATTTT | CASSRGGNQPQHF
TRBJ2-5 | TRBV28 | - | TRBD2 | TGTGCCAGCAGGGGGACTAGCGTTTTTCAAGAGACCCAGTACTTC | CASRGTSVFQETQYF
TRBJ2-2 | TRBV19 | - | - | - | CASSILAGTRTSDTGELFF
TRBJ2-7 | TRBV11-2 | - | TRBD1 | TGTGCCAGCAGCCAGGGACAGATCTACGAGCAGTACTTC | CASSQGQIYEQYF
TRBJ1-6 | TRBV5-6 | - | - | TGTGCCAGCAGCTTGTTCAGAGCAGGGAGTAATTCACCCCTCCACTTT | CASSLFRAGSNSPLHF
TRBJ1-6 | TRBV5-6 | - | - | TGTGCCAGCAGCTTGTTCGTGGGGGCCGGGTCACCCCTCCACTTT | CASSLFVGAGSPLHF
TRBJ2-2 | TRBV5-1 | - | - | TGCGCCAGCAGCCGGCAAACAGGGCTCACCGGGGAGCTGTTTTTT | CASSRQTGLTGELFF
TRBJ2-1 | TRBV11-1 | - | - | TGTGCCAGCAGCTTAGCGGCCGGAAATGAGCAGTTCTTC | CASSLAAGNEQFF
TRBJ1-2 | TRBV25-1 | - | - | TGTGCCAGCGTATCCTTCTATGGCTACACCTTC | CASVSFYGYTF
TRBJ2-7 | TRBV21-1 | - | - | TGTGCCAGCAGCAACGTTGGGTTCGGCGGGGAGGCGCCGACTCACTCCTACGAGCAGTACTTC | CASSNVGFGGEAPTHSYEQYF
TRBJ1-2 | TRBV30 | - | TRBD1 | TGTGCCTGGGGACAGGTAAACTATGGCTACACCTTC | CAWGQVNYGYTF
TRBJ1-5 | TRBV4-1 | - | - | TGCGCCAGCAGCCAAGATTGGGTAGGGCAGCCCCAGCATTTT | CASSQDWVGQPQHF
TRBJ2-1 | TRBV21-1 | - | - | TGTGCCAGCAGCAAAATAAAGGGAGAACTAGCGGGAGGCAAGGGCAATGAGCAGTTCTTC | CASSKIKGELAGGKGNEQFF
TRBJ1-6 | TRBV6-2/TRBV6-3 | - | - | TGTGCCAGCAGTTACTCCGGACATTTCAAATCACCCCTCCACTTT | CASSYSGHFKSPLHF
TRBJ1-1 | TRBV6-2/TRBV6-3 | - | - | TGTGCCAGCAGTTACTCGTCGAACCAATGGAGGTTCACTGAAGCTTTCTTT | CASSYSSNQWRFTEAFF
TRBJ1-6 | TRBV7-3 | - | - | TGTGCCAGCAGCTTAAGGCGGACAAATTCACCCCTCCACTTT | CASSLRRTNSPLHF
TRBJ2-1 | TRBV2 | - | TRBD2 | TGTGCCAGCAGTGATCGACTAGCTCCCTTCAATGAGCAGTTCTTC | CASSDRLAPFNEQFF
TRBJ1-1 | TRBV12-5 | - | - | TGTGCTAGTGGTTTGGGACTGAACACTGAAGCTTTCTTT | CASGLGLNTEAFF
TRBJ2-2 | TRBV11-1 | few | - | TGTGCCAGCAAGGGAGTTCCCCCCACCGGGGAGCTGTTTTTT | CASKGVPPTGELFF
TRBJ1-2 | TRBV10-3 | - | - | TGTGCCATCAGCTCTGGGGGAGCCTATGGCTACACCTTC | CAISSGGAYGYTF
TRBJ2-3 | TRBV2 | - | - | TGTGCCGGAGGGACTGCCCGAACAGATACGCAGTATTTT | CAGGTARTDTQYF
TRBJ1-4 | TRBV4-2 | - | - | TGTGCCAGCAGCACCAAGGCAGGAGGCGATAATGAAAAACTGTTTTTT | CASSTKAGGDNEKLFF
TRBJ1-4 | TRBV27 | - | - | TGTGCCAGCAGTCCCCTCGTGGAGCCTTCAACTAATGAAAAACTGTTTTTT | CASSPLVEPSTNEKLFF
TRBJ1-5 | TRBV19 | - | - | TGTGCCAGTAGTATGGGTTTTAGCAATCAGCCCCAGCATTTT | CASSMGFSNQPQHF
TRBJ2-2 | TRBV7-2 | - | TRBD2 | TGTGCCAGCAGCCCGACTAGCGGGAGGGCAACCACCGGGGAGCTGTTTTTT | CASSPTSGRATTGELFF
TRBJ2-1 | TRBV2 | - | - | TGTGCCAGCAGTGGGTTCATCAATGAGCAGTTCTTC | CASSGFINEQFF
TRBJ1-3 | TRBV9 | - | TRBD1 | TGTGCCAGCAGCGTGGGGACAGACTCTGGAAACACCATATATTTT | CASSVGTDSGNTIYF
TRBJ1-4 | TRBV2 | - | - | TGTGCCAGCAACGGGGGTCCACCAAATGAAAAACTGTTTTTT | CASNGGPPNEKLFF
TRBJ1-1 | TRBV18 | - | - | TGTGCCAGCTCACCACGTGGGTACACTGAAGCTTTCTTT | CASSPRGYTEAFF
TRBJ2-7 | TRBV12-3/TRBV12-4 | few | - | TGTGCCAGCAGTTTCGACACCTTCGAGCAGTACTTC | CASSFDTFEQYF
TRBJ2-3 | TRBV4-3 | - | - | TGCGCCAGCAGCCAAGGGGACTCCCGAAATACGCAGTATTTT | CASSQGDSRNTQYF
TRBJ1-1 | TRBV2 | - | - | TGTGCCAGCAGTGTTGTTGGGGTAACGAACACTGAAGCTTTCTTT | CASSVVGVTNTEAFF
TRBJ2-1 | TRBV3-1/TRBV3-2 | - | TRBD2 | TGTGCCAGCAGCCAGGGACTAGCGATATTAGGGAATGAGCAGTTCTTC | CASSQGLAILGNEQFF
TRBJ1-2 | TRBV28 | - | - | TGTGCCAGCTGGTTGAAGGGAGGCGGGCTTGGCTACACCTTC | CASWLKGGGLGYTF
TRBJ1-2 | TRBV5-1 | - | TRBD1 | TGCGCCAGCAGCCAAAGCCGGGACAGGGGACGCGGCTACACCTTC | CASSQSRDRGRGYTF
TRBJ1-3 | TRBV7-2 | - | - | TGTGCCAGCAGCTTTCCTCGCAGGGACCGAAACACCATATATTTT | CASSFPRRDRNTIYF
TRBJ2-2 | TRBV7-2 | - | TRBD2 | TGTGCCAGCAGCTTAGCAACGGGGGGGTTGACGGGAATCGGGGAGCTGTTTTTT | CASSLATGGLTGIGELFF